Below are 8 T cell receptor beta chains sequenced from a single sample in a study of control samples from healthy donors and cancer patients. Libraries were prepared by immunoSEQ multiplex PCR; TCRdb keeps only in-frame clonotypes and omits some of them. The data contain approximately 100,000 clones, approximately 87% of them singletons. Sequenced sample: blood. All receptors come from a woman in her thirties or forties in good health.

This chain connects TRBV2 to TRBJ1-2; TRBD1 is a possible D gene (6 bases). Deletions cut 6 bases from V and 5 bases from J, with 16 bases between. The CDR3 has 14 residues. CDR1 SNHLY and CDR2 FYNNEI come from the germline V gene. The CDR3 nucleotides are TGTGCCAGCAGATTTCTGGGGGGCGAGTATGGCTACACCTTC. This codes for CASRFLGGEYGYTF.

This rearrangement joins TRBV5-6 to TRBJ2-7, with TRBD2 matching 14 bases. Looked up from germline, CDR1 is SGHDT and CDR2 is YYEEEE. J gave up 5 bases and V 3 bases, and 4 bases lay outside the gene matches. There are 15 residues in the CDR3. This CDR3 is CASSSRTSGGNEQYF. CDR3 coding DNA: TGTGCCAGCAGCTCTAGGACTAGCGGGGGGAACGAGCAGTACTTC.

The V gene is TRBV7-2, the J gene TRBJ2-3; the match to TRBD2 covers 10 bases. CDR1 is SGHTA, CDR2 FQGNSA, per germline. V gave up 3 bases and J gave up 6 bases; unmatched junction bases: 3. CDR3 length: 14 residues. This CDR3 is CASSFTTSGDTQYF. CDR3 DNA sequence: TGTGCCAGCAGCTTCACGACTAGCGGGGATACGCAGTATTTT.

This rearrangement joins TRBV6-6 to TRBJ1-2; 8 bases are shared with TRBD1. This CDR3 is 14 amino acids long. Trimming at V came to 5 bases and at J to 8 bases, leaving 10 bases not matched to a gene. Germline V gene sequence: CDR1 MNHNY, CDR2 SVGAGI (reference sequence). DNA for the CDR3: TGTGCCAGCAGTACTGGACAGGGCTTTGGGGGCTACACCTTC. Amino acid sequence: CASSTGQGFGGYTF.

The CDR3 coding sequence is TGCAGCCTGAAGGGCGGGGGGGCCGTTGAAGATACGCAGTATTTT. Protein sequence: CSLKGGGAVEDTQYF. V is TRBV29-1 and J is TRBJ2-3; 9 bases fit TRBD2. V was clipped by 8 bases and J by 5 bases; unmatched bases: 14. The germline CDR1 and CDR2 sequences are SQVTM and ANQGSEA. The CDR3 loop spans 15 amino acids.

The chain couples TRBV19 to TRBJ1-2; D not resolved. V was shortened by 1 base and J by 8 bases, with 14 bases between the two germline ends. The germline gives CDR1 LNHDA, CDR2 SQIVND (reference sequence). CDR3 size: 14 residues. The CDR3 sequence: CASSIVQPGWGYTF. In DNA, the CDR3 is TGTGCCAGTAGTATAGTCCAGCCTGGTTGGGGCTACACCTTC. Full variable domain (rest looked up from reference TRBV19 and TRBJ1-2): DGGITQSPKYLFRKEGQNVTLSCEQNLNHDAMYWYRQDPGQGLRLIYYSQIVNDFQKGDIAEGYSVSREKKESFPLTVTSAQKNPTAFYLCASSIVQPGWGYTFGSGTRLTVV.

The rearrangement joins TRBV9 to TRBJ1-2, with D possibly TRBD1 on 6 matching bases. Per germline, CDR1 SGDLS and CDR2 YYNGEE. This CDR3 has 14 residues. The V and J ends lost 0 bases and 8 bases respectively, with 14 bases between them. CDR3 in DNA: TGTGCCAGCAGCGTAGGTGGGGGGCGCGGAGGCTACACCTTC. Translation gives CASSVGGGRGGYTF.

The chain joins TRBV29-1 to TRBJ1-1; D is unresolved. Per germline, CDR1 SQVTM and CDR2 ANQGSEA. V lost 5 bases and J lost 0, with 7 bases in between. CDR3 size: 12 residues. CDR3 residues: CSVISLNTEAFF. The CDR3 DNA reads TGCAGCGTTATCAGTTTGAACACTGAAGCTTTCTTT.